This TCR beta chain derives from a study of OX40 agonist ivuxolimab in advanced cancers. CDR1 is LNHDA, CDR2 SQIVND, per germline (reference sequence). This CDR3 contains 14 residues. J gave up 4 bases and V 6 bases, and 6 bases lay outside the gene matches. Samples of blood were obtained at baseline, on cycle 4 day 1, and on cycle 7 day 1. Repertoires were generated with immunoSEQ multiplex PCR, while TCRdb's copy carries only in-frame clones and drops some. The sample consists of about 66,000 clones, around 84% of them appearing once. Sample: CD4+ or CD8+ T cells sorted from blood, taken in a trial of the OX40 agonist ivuxolimab. The chain links TRBV19 to TRBJ2-1; TRBD2 aligns across 7 bases. This clonotype was sampled from an adult with an advanced solid tumor such as melanoma, head and neck, liver or kidney cancer. CDR3 in DNA: TGTGCCAGTAGGGCCGGGGGGTTGTACAATGAGCAGTTCTTC. It specifies CASRAGGLYNEQFF.